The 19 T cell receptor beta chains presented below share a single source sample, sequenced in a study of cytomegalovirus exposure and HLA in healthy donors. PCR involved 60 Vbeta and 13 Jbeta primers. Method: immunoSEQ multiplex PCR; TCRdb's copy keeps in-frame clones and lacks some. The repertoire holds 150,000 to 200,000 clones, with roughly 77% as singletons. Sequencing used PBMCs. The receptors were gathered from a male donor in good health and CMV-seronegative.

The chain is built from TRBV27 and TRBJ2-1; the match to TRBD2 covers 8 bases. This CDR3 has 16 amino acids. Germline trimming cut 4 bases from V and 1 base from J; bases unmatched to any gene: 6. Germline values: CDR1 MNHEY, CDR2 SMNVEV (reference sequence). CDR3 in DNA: TGTGCCAGCAGTTCGTGGCTAGCGGGTTCCTACAATGAGCAGTTCTTC. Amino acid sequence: CASSSWLAGSYNEQFF.

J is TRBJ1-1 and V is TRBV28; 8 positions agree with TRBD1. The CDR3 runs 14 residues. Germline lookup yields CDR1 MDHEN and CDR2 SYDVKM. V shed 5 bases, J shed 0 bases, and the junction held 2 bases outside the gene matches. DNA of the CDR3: TGTGCCAGCAGTGCGGGACAGGTGAACACTGAAGCTTTCTTT. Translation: CASSAGQVNTEAFF.

The CDR3, as DNA: TGTGCTAGTGAAAAAAGACTCCGGCTCGTCACAGATACGCAGTATTTT. This gives the protein CASEKRLRLVTDTQYF. The chain couples TRBV12-5 to TRBJ2-3; D ambiguous. CDR1 and CDR2 (germline): LGHNT, FRNRAP. The V end was cut by 7 bases, the J end by 2 bases, with 19 bases between. This CDR3 has 16 amino acids.

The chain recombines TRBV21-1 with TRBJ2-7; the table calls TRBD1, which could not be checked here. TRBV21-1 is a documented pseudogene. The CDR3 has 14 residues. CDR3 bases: TGTGCCAGCAGCACGAGCGACAGAGCCTACGAGCAGTACTTC. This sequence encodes CASSTSDRAYEQYF.

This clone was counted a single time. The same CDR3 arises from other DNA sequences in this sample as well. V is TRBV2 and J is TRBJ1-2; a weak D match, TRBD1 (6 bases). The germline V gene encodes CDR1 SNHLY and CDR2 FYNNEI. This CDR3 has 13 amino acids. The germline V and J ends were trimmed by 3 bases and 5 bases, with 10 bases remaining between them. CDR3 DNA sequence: TGTGCCAGCAGTGATCAGGGGAATTATGGCTACACCTTC. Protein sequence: CASSDQGNYGYTF.

CDR3 loop: CAISLGTEAFF. CDR3 coding DNA: TGTGCCATCAGTCTCGGGACTGAAGCTTTCTTT. V usage is TRBV10-3 and J usage is TRBJ1-1; D unresolved. The length of the CDR3 is 11 residues. The ends were cut back, 5 bases at V and 5 bases at J, with 6 bases in the middle. Germline V gene sequence: CDR1 ENHRY, CDR2 SYGVKD.

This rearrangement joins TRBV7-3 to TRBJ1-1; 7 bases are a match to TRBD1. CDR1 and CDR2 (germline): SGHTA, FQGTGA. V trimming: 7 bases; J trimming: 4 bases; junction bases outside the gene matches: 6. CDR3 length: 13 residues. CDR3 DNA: TGTGCCAGCATGAGGGGGCATCGCACTGAAGCTTTCTTT. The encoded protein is CASMRGHRTEAFF.

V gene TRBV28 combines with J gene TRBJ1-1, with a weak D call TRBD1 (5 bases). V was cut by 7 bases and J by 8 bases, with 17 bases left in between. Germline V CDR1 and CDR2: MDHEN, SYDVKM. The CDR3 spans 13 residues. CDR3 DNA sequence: TGTGCCAGCACACCACAGGTCGAGGTGGAAGCTTTCTTT. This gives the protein CASTPQVEVEAFF.

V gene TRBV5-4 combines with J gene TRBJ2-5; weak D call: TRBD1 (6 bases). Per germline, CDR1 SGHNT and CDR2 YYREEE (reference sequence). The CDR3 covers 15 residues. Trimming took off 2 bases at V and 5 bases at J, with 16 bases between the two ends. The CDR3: CASSLQGLDQETQYF. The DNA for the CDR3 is TGTGCCAGCAGCTTACAGGGTCTGGATCAGGAGACCCAGTACTTC. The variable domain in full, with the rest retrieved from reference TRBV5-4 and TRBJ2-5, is ETGVTQSPTHLIKTRGQQVTLRCSSQSGHNTVSWYQQALGQGPQFIFQYYREEENGRGNFPPRFSGLQFPNYSSELNVNALELDDSALYLCASSLQGLDQETQYFGPGTRLLVL.

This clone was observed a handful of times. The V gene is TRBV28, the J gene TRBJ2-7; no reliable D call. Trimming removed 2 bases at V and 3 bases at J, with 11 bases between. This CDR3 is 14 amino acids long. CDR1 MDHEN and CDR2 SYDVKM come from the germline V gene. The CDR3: CASSLESFFYEQYF. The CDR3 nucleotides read TGTGCCAGCAGTTTAGAGAGCTTCTTCTACGAGCAGTACTTC.

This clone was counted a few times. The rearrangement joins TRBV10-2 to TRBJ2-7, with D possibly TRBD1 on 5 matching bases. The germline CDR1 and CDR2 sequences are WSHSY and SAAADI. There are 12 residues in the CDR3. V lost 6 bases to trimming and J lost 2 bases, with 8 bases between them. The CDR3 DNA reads TGCGCCAGCAGAGGGGCCCCCTACGAGCAGTACTTC. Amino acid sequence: CASRGAPYEQYF.

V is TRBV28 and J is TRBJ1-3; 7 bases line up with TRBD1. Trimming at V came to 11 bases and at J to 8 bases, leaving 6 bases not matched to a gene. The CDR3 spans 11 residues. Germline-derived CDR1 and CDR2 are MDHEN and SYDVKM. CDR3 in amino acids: CAVAGQDTIYF. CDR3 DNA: TGTGCCGTCGCAGGACAGGACACCATATATTTT. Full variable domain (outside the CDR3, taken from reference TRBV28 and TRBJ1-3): DVKVTQSSRYLVKRTGEKVFLECVQDMDHENMFWYRQDPGLGLRLIYFSYDVKMKEKGDIPEGYSVSREKKERFSLILESASTNQTSMYLCAVAGQDTIYFGEGSWLTVV.

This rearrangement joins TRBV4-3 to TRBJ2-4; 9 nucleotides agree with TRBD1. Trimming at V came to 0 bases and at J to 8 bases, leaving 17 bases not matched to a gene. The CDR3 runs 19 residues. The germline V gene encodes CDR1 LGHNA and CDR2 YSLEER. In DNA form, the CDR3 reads TGCGCCAGCAGCCAAGATATAGGGGGGACAGGGTCGCCGTTGGACATTCAGTACTTC. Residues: CASSQDIGGTGSPLDIQYF.

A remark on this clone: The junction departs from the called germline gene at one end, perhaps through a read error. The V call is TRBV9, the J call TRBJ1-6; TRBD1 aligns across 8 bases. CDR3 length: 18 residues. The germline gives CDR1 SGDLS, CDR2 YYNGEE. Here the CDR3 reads CVSSAGQGQSSYNSPLHF. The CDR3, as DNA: TGTGTCAGCAGCGCAGGACAGGGCCAAAGCTCCTATAATTCACCCCTCCACTTT.

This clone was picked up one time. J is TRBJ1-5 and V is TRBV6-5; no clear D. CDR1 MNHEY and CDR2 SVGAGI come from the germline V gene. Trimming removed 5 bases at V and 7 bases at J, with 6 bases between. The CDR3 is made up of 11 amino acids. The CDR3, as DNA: TGTGCCAGCAGTGAGTGGCAGCCCCAGCATTTT. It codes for CASSEWQPQHF.

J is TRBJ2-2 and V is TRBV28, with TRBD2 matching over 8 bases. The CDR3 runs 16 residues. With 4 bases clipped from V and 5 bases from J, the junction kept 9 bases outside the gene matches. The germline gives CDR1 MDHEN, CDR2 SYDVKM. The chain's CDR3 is CASSSQRERVTGELFF. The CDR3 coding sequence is TGTGCCAGCAGTTCCCAGCGGGAGCGGGTGACCGGGGAGCTGTTTTTT.

The chain's CDR3 is CASTRQGLKEKLFF. The CDR3 nucleotides read TGTGCCAGCACCAGACAGGGGCTAAAGGAAAAACTGTTTTTT. This rearrangement joins TRBV13 to TRBJ1-4; 8 nucleotides line up with TRBD1. Germline V gene sequence: CDR1 PRHDT, CDR2 FYEKMQ (reference sequence). CDR3 length equals 14 residues. V gave up 7 bases and J gave up 8 bases; unmatched junction bases: 9.

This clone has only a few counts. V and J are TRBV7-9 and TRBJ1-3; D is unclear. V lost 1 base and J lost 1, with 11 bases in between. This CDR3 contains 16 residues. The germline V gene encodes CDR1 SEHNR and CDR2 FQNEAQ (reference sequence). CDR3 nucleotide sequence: TGTGCCAGCAGCTTAGTAGGGCGGGGATCTGGAAACACCATATATTTT. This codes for CASSLVGRGSGNTIYF.

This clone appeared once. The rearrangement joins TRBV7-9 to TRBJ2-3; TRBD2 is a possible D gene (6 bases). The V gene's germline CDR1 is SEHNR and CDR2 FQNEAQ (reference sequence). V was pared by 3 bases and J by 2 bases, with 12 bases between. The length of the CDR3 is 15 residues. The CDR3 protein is CASSLGTSITDTQYF. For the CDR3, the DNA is TGTGCCAGCAGCTTGGGGACTTCCATCACAGATACGCAGTATTTT.